The sequence of this T cell receptor (beta chain) was determined in a study of cytomegalovirus exposure and HLA in healthy donors. A 120-subject validation cohort, separate from the approximately 720-subject first cohort, supplied the donors. Using immunoSEQ multiplex PCR, the repertoire was profiled, and TCRdb retains in-frame clones only, with some absent. The repertoire holds 150,000 to 200,000 clones, 86% seen once, with about 7.7% in the top ten. This CDR3 contains 15 residues. This rearrangement joins TRBV21-1 to TRBJ2-2; TRBD2 is the table's D call, not checked against the DNA. TRBV21-1 is a pseudogene locus. The origin of this receptor is a man aged 25 to 45 in good health and CMV-seropositive. The sample was PBMCs. CDR3: CASSTGTGNTGELFF. The CDR3 coding sequence is TGTGCCAGCAGCACTGGGACTGGGAACACCGGGGAGCTGTTTTTT.